Presented here are 18 T cell receptor beta chains from one specimen sequenced in a study of cytomegalovirus exposure and HLA in healthy donors. Both 60 Vbeta primers and 13 Jbeta primers went into the PCR. This table comes from immunoSEQ multiplex PCR, and its TCRdb copy is limited to in-frame clones, with some not included. This sample yields about 62,000 clones, of which about 79% are seen a single time; over 7% belongs to the top ten. Input material: PBMCs. Every receptor here comes from a man aged 60 to 75 in good health and CMV-seropositive.

The rearrangement links TRBV5-1 to TRBJ2-1, with 12 positions matching TRBD2. J gave up 7 bases and V 3 bases, and 5 bases lay outside the gene matches. The CDR3 extends over 15 amino acids. CDR1 is SGHRS and CDR2 is YFSETQ in the germline V gene. CDR3 in amino acids: CASSWTSGVNNEQFF. The CDR3 DNA is TGCGCCAGCAGCTGGACTAGCGGGGTAAATAATGAGCAGTTCTTC.

Only one count was recorded for this clone. Here the CDR3 DNA reads TGTGCCAGCAGCCTACATACAGGGGTCTACGAGCAGTACTTC. Residues: CASSLHTGVYEQYF. V and J are TRBV11-3 and TRBJ2-7; 7 nucleotides align to TRBD1. CDR3 length: 14 residues. With 5 bases clipped from V and 3 bases from J, the junction kept 7 bases outside the gene matches. Germline V lookup: CDR1 SGHNT, CDR2 YENEEA.

This clone was recorded only once. This chain connects TRBV7-9 to TRBJ1-1; 7 bases line up with TRBD1. V gave up 5 bases and J gave up 1 base; unmatched junction bases: 4. Germline lookup yields CDR1 SEHNR and CDR2 FQNEAQ (reference sequence). CDR3 length equals 14 residues. DNA for the CDR3: TGTGCCAGCAGCCCTTGGACAGGGAACACTGAAGCTTTCTTT. Residues: CASSPWTGNTEAFF.

The CDR3 protein is CASSLEFLGDNEQFF. The CDR3 DNA reads as TGTGCCAGCAGCTTAGAATTTTTGGGAGACAATGAGCAGTTCTTC. This chain links TRBV7-8 with TRBJ2-1; a possible D gene is TRBD2 (5 bases). The CDR3 length is 15 residues. The V gene's germline CDR1 is SGHVS and CDR2 FQNEAQ. Trimming stripped 1 base from V and 5 bases from J, with 12 bases between. Combining the CDR3 with reference TRBV7-8 and TRBJ2-1 gives the whole variable domain GAGVSQSPRYKVAKRGQDVALRCDPISGHVSLFWYQQALGQGPEFLTYFQNEAQLDKSGLPSDRFFAERPEGSVSTLKIQRTQQEDSAVYLCASSLEFLGDNEQFFGPGTRLTVL.

This clone has a single count. V and J are TRBV9 and TRBJ1-1, with D possibly matching TRBD1 (5 bases). V was trimmed by 3 bases and J by 4 bases, leaving 10 bases between them. The CDR3 spans 13 residues. Per germline, CDR1 SGDLS and CDR2 YYNGEE. The CDR3 protein is CASSGGHVTEAFF. The CDR3 coding sequence is TGTGCCAGCAGCGGCGGACATGTCACTGAAGCTTTCTTT.

Details on this clone: The junction shows a germline mismatch at one end, possibly a read error. The chain has TRBV7-7 and TRBJ2-3, with TRBD2 matching over 8 bases. Germline V CDR1 and CDR2: SSHAT, FNYEAQ (reference sequence). The CDR3 length is 15 residues. The CDR3, as DNA: TGTGCTAGCAGCTCGCGGGGGGCCAGCACAGATACGCAGTATTTT. Translation gives CASSSRGASTDTQYF.

This chain uses TRBV28 with TRBJ1-1; D possibly corresponds to TRBD1 (6 bases). Between the trimmed V and J ends, which lost 6 bases and 5 bases, there was a span of 16 bases. This CDR3 is 14 amino acids long. From germline, CDR1 is MDHEN and CDR2 SYDVKM. This CDR3 reads CASSRGGGGTEAFF. The DNA of the CDR3 is TGTGCCAGCAGCCGGGGAGGGGGAGGAACTGAAGCTTTCTTT.

The chain is built from TRBV9 and TRBJ1-1; D gene ambiguous. Germline V gives CDR1 SGDLS, CDR2 YYNGEE. The CDR3 length is 14 residues. The V and J ends lost 0 bases and 1 base respectively, with 7 bases between them. This CDR3 is CASSVGGRNTEAFF. CDR3 bases: TGTGCCAGCAGCGTAGGAGGGAGGAACACTGAAGCTTTCTTT.

This clone came up a few times. This sequence joins TRBV11-2 and TRBJ2-1; D call uncertain. V was trimmed by 1 base and J by 7 bases, leaving 11 bases between them. The CDR3 loop spans 14 amino acids. Germline V gives CDR1 SGHAT, CDR2 FQNNGV. CDR3 region: CASSLVRLPNEQFF. In DNA form, the CDR3 reads TGTGCCAGCAGCTTAGTTCGCCTACCTAATGAGCAGTTCTTC. The full variable domain, its missing parts supplied by reference TRBV11-2 and TRBJ2-1, is EAGVAQSPRYKIIEKRQSVAFWCNPISGHATLYWYQQILGQGPKLLIQFQNNGVVDDSQLPKDRFSAERLKGVDSTLKIQPAKLEDSAVYLCASSLVRLPNEQFFGPGTRLTVL.

In nucleotides, the CDR3 is TGCGCCAGCAGCTTTACCGAGGGTGAAAAACTGTTTTTT. It codes for CASSFTEGEKLFF. The genes are TRBV5-1 and TRBJ1-4, with D uncertain. Looked up from germline, CDR1 is SGHRS and CDR2 is YFSETQ. V was trimmed by 2 bases and J by 7 bases, leaving 9 bases between them. The CDR3 runs 13 residues.

V gene TRBV5-1 combines with J gene TRBJ2-7, with 7 bases lining up with TRBD1. Germline trimming cut 4 bases from V and 0 bases from J; bases unmatched to any gene: 10. Germline CDR1 and CDR2: SGHRS and YFSETQ. This CDR3 has 16 residues. The CDR3 nucleotides are TGCGCCAGCAGCCAACAACCGGGACAGAGCTCCTACGAGCAGTACTTC. Translating it yields CASSQQPGQSSYEQYF.

The V gene is TRBV29-1, the J gene TRBJ1-3, with D possibly TRBD1 on 6 matching bases. Per the germline V gene, CDR1 is SQVTM and CDR2 is ANQGSEA. V was clipped by 6 bases and J by 1 base, with 10 bases between them. This CDR3 has 13 residues. The DNA for the CDR3 is TGCAGCGTACAGGGCTTATCTGGAAACACCATATATTTT. Translating gives CSVQGLSGNTIYF. Variable domain in full (rest from reference TRBV29-1 and TRBJ1-3): SAVISQKPSRDICQRGTSLTIQCQVDSQVTMMFWYRQQPGQSLTLIATANQGSEATYESGFVIDKFPISRPNLTFSTLTVSNMSPEDSSIYLCSVQGLSGNTIYFGEGSWLTVV.

J is TRBJ2-1 and V is TRBV5-1; 8 bases align to TRBD1. Looked up from germline, CDR1 is SGHRS and CDR2 is YFSETQ. The CDR3 runs to 17 residues. With V trimmed by 4 bases and J by 7 bases, 16 bases remained unmatched. Here the CDR3 DNA reads TGCGCCAGCAGCCCGGACAGGGCTAAAGTAGGGAAAAATGAGCAGTTCTTC. Residues: CASSPDRAKVGKNEQFF.

For this clone: The same CDR3 is also encoded by other DNA sequences in this sample. The chain uses TRBV6-1 and TRBJ2-2, with D maybe TRBD2 (5 bases). The CDR3 sequence is 12 residues long. V was pared by 8 bases and J by 5 bases, with 9 bases between. The germline gives CDR1 MNHNS, CDR2 SASEGT. The CDR3 DNA is TGTGCCAGCCGGACGGGGACCGGGGAGCTGTTTTTT. It is translated as CASRTGTGELFF.

V usage is TRBV7-9 and J usage is TRBJ2-7; 8 nucleotides align to TRBD2. CDR3 length equals 15 residues. Per the germline V gene, CDR1 is SEHNR and CDR2 is FQNEAQ (reference sequence). V shed 2 bases, J shed 7 bases, and the junction held 10 bases outside the gene matches. CDR3 nucleotides: TGTGCCAGCAGCTTATTTGGACTAGCTGAGAGGGAGCAGTACTTC. Its translation is CASSLFGLAEREQYF.

CDR3 coding DNA: TGTGCCAGCAGCCCGCGTCAGGCCTCACGAGAGCAGTACTTC. Its translation: CASSPRQASREQYF. The chain carries TRBV11-3 and TRBJ2-7; D is unclear. V lost 5 bases, J lost 7 bases, and 18 bases lay in between. CDR3 length: 14 amino acids. Per germline, CDR1 SGHNT and CDR2 YENEEA.

CDR3: CSAASNRGYTF. DNA of the CDR3: TGCAGTGCAGCCTCAAATAGGGGGTACACCTTC. V usage is TRBV20-1 and J usage is TRBJ1-2; D possibly corresponds to TRBD1 (6 bases). CDR1 and CDR2 from the germline V gene are DFQATT and SNEGSKA (reference sequence). The length of the CDR3 is 11 residues. V was cut by 6 bases and J by 11 bases, with 16 bases left in between.

The chain links TRBV7-8 to TRBJ2-3; tentative D call: TRBD2 (6 bases). Germline lookup yields CDR1 SGHVS and CDR2 FQNEAQ. This CDR3 spans 13 amino acids. The V end lost 5 bases, the J end lost 4 bases, and 10 bases lay between the germline ends. CDR3 nucleotide sequence: TGTGCCAGCAGCCCAGGCGGGGCAGATACGCAGTATTTT. It encodes CASSPGGADTQYF.